The entry that follows covers one T cell receptor (beta chain) sequence. The entry originates in a study of blood T cell repertoires in COVID-19. Study context: Sites across the United States, Italy and Spain contributed samples from acute and convalescent COVID-19. T cells, B-cell-depleted T cells, or PBMCs supplied cDNA or gDNA.

The Seattle patients joined while their infection was active and were tracked longitudinally afterward. Trimming shortened V by 8 bases and J by 1 base, and 17 bases separated the two germline ends. The CDR3 has 15 residues. The germline V gene encodes CDR1 MNHEY and CDR2 SVGAGI. Study processing details: The assay estimated nucleated cells by amplifying reference gene primers. TCRdb's copy holds only in-frame clones and misses some; the assay was immunoSEQ multiplex PCR. The V and J calls and the clone size are those of that table, but D and trimming were determined from the DNA. The data contain roughly 380,000 clones, more than 70% of them singletons.

The TCR sequence derives from an older woman with COVID-19, enrolled during active disease. This rearrangement joins TRBV6-5 to TRBJ1-1; D remains unclear. Sequencing was carried out using peripheral blood. The CDR3 is CASRIVTGPNTEAFF. The CDR3 DNA follows: TGTGCCAGCCGTATAGTAACGGGTCCGAACACTGAAGCTTTCTTT.